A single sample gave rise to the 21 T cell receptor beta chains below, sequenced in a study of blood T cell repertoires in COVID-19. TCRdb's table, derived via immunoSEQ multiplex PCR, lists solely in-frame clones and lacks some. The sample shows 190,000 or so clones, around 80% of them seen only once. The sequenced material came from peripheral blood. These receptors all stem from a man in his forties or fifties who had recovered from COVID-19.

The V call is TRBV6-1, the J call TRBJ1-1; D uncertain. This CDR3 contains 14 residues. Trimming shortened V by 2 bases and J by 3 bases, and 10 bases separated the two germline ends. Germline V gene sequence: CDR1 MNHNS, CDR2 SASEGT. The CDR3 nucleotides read TGTGCCAGCAGTGAATTCGTCAGTTACACTGAAGCTTTCTTT. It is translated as CASSEFVSYTEAFF.

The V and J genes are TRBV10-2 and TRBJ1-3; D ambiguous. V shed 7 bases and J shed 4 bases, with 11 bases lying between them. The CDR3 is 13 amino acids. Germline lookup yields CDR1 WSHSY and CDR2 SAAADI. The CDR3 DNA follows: TGCGCCAGCAACGAGGGTCCGGGAAACACCATATATTTT. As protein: CASNEGPGNTIYF.

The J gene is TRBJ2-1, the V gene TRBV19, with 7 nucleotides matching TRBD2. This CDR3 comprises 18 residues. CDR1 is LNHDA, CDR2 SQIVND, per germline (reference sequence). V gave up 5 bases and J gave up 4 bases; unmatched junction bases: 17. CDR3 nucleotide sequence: TGTGCCAGTAGTGGCCAAGCTCGGGCTAGCGGATTTTACAATGAGCAGTTCTTC. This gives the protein CASSGQARASGFYNEQFF.

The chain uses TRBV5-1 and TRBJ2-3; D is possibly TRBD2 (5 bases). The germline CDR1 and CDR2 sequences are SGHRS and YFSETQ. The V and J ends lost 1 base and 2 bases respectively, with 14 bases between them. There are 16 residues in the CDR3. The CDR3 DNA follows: TGCGCCAGCAGCTTGTTTACCGGGATCACCACAGATACGCAGTATTTT. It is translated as CASSLFTGITTDTQYF.

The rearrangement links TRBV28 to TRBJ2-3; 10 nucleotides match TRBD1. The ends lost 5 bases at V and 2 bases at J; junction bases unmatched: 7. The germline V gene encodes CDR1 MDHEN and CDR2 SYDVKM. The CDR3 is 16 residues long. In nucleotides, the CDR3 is TGTGCCAGCAGTCGGGGACAGGGGATATTCACAGATACGCAGTATTTT. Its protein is CASSRGQGIFTDTQYF.

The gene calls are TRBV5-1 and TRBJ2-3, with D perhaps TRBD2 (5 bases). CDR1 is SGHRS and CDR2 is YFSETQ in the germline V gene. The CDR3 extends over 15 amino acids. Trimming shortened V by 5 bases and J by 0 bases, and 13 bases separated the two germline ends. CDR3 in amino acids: CASSPDWSSTDTQYF. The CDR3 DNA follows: TGCGCCAGCAGTCCGGACTGGAGTAGCACAGATACGCAGTATTTT.

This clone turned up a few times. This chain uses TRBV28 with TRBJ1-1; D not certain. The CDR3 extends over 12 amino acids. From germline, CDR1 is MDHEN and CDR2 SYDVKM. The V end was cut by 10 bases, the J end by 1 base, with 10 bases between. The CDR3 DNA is TGTGCCACCGATACAGAGAACACTGAAGCTTTCTTT. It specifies CATDTENTEAFF.

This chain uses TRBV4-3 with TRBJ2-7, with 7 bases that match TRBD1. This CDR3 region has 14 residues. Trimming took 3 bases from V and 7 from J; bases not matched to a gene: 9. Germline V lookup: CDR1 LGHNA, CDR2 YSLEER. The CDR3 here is CASSQQTGRGEQYF. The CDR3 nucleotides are TGCGCCAGCAGCCAGCAGACAGGGCGCGGTGAGCAGTACTTC.

CDR3 residues: CASSQGVSGTPTDTQYF. The CDR3 coding sequence is TGTGCCAGCAGCCAAGGGGTTAGCGGGACCCCCACAGATACGCAGTATTTT. This rearrangement joins TRBV7-6 to TRBJ2-3; 8 nucleotides align to TRBD2. J gave up 2 bases and V 5 bases, and 12 bases lay outside the gene matches. The CDR3 is 17 residues long. Germline V lookup: CDR1 SGHVS, CDR2 FNYEAQ.

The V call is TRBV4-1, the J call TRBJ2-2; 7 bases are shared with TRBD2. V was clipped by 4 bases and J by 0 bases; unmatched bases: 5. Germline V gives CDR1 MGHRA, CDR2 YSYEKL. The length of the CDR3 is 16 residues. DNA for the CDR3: TGCGCCAGCAGCCCTCTTGGGGGGGCGAACACCGGGGAGCTGTTTTTT. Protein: CASSPLGGANTGELFF.

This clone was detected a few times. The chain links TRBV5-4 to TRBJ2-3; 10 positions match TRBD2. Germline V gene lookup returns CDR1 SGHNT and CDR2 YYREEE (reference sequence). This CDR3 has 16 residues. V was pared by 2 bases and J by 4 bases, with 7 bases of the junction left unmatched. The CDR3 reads CASSFGAGGGADTQYF. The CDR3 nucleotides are TGTGCCAGCAGCTTCGGAGCGGGAGGGGGGGCAGATACGCAGTATTTT.

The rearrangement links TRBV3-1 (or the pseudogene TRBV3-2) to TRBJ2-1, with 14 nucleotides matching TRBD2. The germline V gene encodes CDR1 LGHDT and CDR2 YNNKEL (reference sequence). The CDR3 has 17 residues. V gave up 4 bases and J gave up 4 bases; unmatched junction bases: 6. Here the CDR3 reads CASSRRLAGGRYNEQFF. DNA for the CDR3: TGTGCCAGCAGCCGACGACTAGCGGGAGGGCGTTACAATGAGCAGTTCTTC.

The CDR3 loop reads CASSLGARRATDTQYF. CDR3 bases: TGTGCCAGCAGCTTGGGGGCGCGTAGAGCCACAGATACGCAGTATTTT. The chain employs TRBV5-4 and TRBJ2-3; D gene uncertain. Germline V gene data show CDR1 as SGHNT and CDR2 as YYREEE (reference sequence). The germline V and J ends were trimmed by 0 bases and 2 bases, with 13 bases remaining between them. CDR3 length: 16 amino acids.

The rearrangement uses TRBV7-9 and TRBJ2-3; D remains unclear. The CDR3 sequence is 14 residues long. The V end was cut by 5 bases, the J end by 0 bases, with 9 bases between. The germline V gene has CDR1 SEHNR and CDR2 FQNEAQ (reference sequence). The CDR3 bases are TGTGCCAGCAGCCCCGCTACTAGCACAGATACGCAGTATTTT. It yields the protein CASSPATSTDTQYF.

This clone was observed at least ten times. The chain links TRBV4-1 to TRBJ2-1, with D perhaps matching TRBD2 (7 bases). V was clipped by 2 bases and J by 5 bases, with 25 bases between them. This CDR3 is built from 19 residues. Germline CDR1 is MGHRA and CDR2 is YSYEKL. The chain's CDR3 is CASSQLGLAVRGANNEQFF. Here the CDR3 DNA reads TGCGCCAGCAGCCAACTTGGTCTAGCGGTTAGGGGGGCTAACAATGAGCAGTTCTTC.

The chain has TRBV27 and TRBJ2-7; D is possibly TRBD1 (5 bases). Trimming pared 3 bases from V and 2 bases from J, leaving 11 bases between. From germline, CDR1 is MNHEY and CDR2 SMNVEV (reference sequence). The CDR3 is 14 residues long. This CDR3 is CASSLGRVPYEQYF. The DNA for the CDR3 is TGTGCCAGCAGTTTGGGCAGGGTGCCCTACGAGCAGTACTTC.

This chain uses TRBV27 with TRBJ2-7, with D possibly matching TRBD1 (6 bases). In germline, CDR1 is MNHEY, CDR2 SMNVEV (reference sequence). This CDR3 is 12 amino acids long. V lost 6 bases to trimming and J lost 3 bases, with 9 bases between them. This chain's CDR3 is CASRTGFYEQYF. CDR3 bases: TGTGCCAGCAGAACAGGGTTCTACGAGCAGTACTTC.

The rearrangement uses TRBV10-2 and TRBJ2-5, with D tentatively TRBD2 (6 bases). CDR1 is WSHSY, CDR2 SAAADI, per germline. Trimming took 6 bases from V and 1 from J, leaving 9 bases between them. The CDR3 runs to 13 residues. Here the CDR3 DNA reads TGCGCCAGCAGGGTTAGCGGCCAAGAGACCCAGTACTTC. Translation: CASRVSGQETQYF.

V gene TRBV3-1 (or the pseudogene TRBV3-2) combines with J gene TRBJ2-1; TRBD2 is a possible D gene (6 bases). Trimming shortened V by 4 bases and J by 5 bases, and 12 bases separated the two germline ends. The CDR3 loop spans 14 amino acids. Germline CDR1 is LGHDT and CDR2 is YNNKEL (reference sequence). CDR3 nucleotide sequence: TGTGCCAGCAGCCGAGCTAGCGCCAACAATGAGCAGTTCTTC. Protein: CASSRASANNEQFF.

The CDR3 region has the DNA TGCGCCAGCAGCCAAGGACAGGGGTTTGGAAACACCATATATTTT. This translates into CASSQGQGFGNTIYF. This chain joins TRBV4-1 and TRBJ1-3; 8 bases map to TRBD1. The CDR3 covers 15 residues. The germline CDR1 and CDR2 sequences are MGHRA and YSYEKL. The V gene end was trimmed by 1 base and the J gene end by 3 bases; junction bases not matched to a gene: 2.

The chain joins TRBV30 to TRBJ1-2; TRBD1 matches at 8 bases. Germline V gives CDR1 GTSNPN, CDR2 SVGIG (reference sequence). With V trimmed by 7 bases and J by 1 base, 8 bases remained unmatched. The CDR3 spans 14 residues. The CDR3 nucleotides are TGTGCCTCACATCGGACAGGGAATAACTATGGCTACACCTTC. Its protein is CASHRTGNNYGYTF.